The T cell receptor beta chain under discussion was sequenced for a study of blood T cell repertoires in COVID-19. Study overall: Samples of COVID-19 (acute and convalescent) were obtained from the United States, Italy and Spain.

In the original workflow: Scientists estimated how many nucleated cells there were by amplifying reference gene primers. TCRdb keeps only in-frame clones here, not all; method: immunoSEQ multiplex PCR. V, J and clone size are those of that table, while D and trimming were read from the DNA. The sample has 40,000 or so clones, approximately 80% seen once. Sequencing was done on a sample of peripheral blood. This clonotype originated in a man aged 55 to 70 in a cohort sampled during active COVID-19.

In DNA, the CDR3 is TGTGCCAGCTCACCAAGTGGCCTTAGGGGCACTGAAGCTTTCTTT. Residues: CASSPSGLRGTEAFF. The rearrangement joins TRBV18 to TRBJ1-1, with a tentative D call TRBD1 (5 bases). The CDR3 loop spans 15 amino acids. Deletions cut 2 bases from V and 4 bases from J, with 14 bases between. Germline V CDR1 and CDR2: KGHSH, LQKENI.